Sequencing of this TCR beta chain was carried out in a study of blood T cells in healthy people across ages. A second PCR, run for about 6 to 12 cycles, used a sample-barcoded 5' primer plus a J-beta primer mix. With 12 random nucleotides, a template-switch adaptor tagged each individual cDNA molecule. TCRdb processed the 5' RACE reads anew with MiXCR; each CDR3 protein has one entry. The sample yields 850,000 to 1,100,000 distinct CDR3 sequences, 35% to 40% seen once. Peripheral blood was drawn, roughly 10 milliliters per donor. Germline V CDR1 and CDR2: SGHAT, FQDESV (reference sequence). The CDR3 spans 15 residues. The ends lost 5 bases at V and 11 bases at J; junction bases unmatched: 14.

Sequencing was carried out using blood. The chain links TRBV11-1 to TRBJ2-5; 10 nucleotides line up with TRBD1. The TCR originated in a man between 18 and 29 years old in good health. The CDR3, as DNA: TGTGCCAGCAGCCCCGACAGGGGGCCCATCAATGAGCAGTACTTC. This codes for CASSPDRGPINEQYF. Based on the CDR3 plus reference TRBV11-1 and TRBJ2-5, the full variable domain is EAEVAQSPRYKITEKSQAVAFWCDPISGHATLYWYRQILGQGPELLVQFQDESVVDDSQLPKDRFSAERLKGVDSTLKIQPAELGDSAMYLCASSPDRGPINEQYFGPGTRLLVL.